This T cell receptor (beta chain) stems from a study of T cell changes during pregnancy in multiple sclerosis. Germline V gene lookup returns CDR1 SGHNT and CDR2 YYREEE (reference sequence). Trimming took 4 bases from V and 5 from J, leaving 19 bases between them. This CDR3 region has 16 residues. Repertoires were generated with immunoSEQ multiplex PCR, while TCRdb's copy carries only in-frame clones and drops some. This table has 90,000 to 100,000 clones, 90% to 95% appearing once. The genes are TRBV5-4 and TRBJ2-1; TRBD1 might be the D (5 bases). The source was peripheral blood, collected in the third trimester of pregnancy. The TCR was taken from a female donor with multiple sclerosis, enrolled in a pregnancy study. This chain's CDR3 is CASSPGGGHLNNEQFF. CDR3 in DNA: TGTGCCAGCAGCCCCGGTGGCGGACACCTTAACAATGAGCAGTTCTTC.